A selection of T cell receptor beta chains follows, all from one sample in a study of shared T cell receptors in the human thymus. TCRdb's copy holds only in-frame clones and misses some; the assay was immunoSEQ multiplex PCR. The table shows over 450,000 clones, with approximately 80% occurring only once. The sample was also linked to a second study, of human thymus T cells.

Sequences were obtained from thymocytes. The receptors originated from a boy under three years old with a congenital heart defect. Both conserved end residues are part of each CDR3. The D gene is left open where the match is weak. Only part of the rows carry a size: once, few, many, or a class if the clone is expanded.

CASSQDRGDYGYTF,TGCGCCAGCAGCCAAGACAGGGGCGACTATGGCTACACCTTC,.,.,TRBV4-3,TRBJ1-2
CASSPQDRGYTEAFF,TGTGCCAGTAGTCCTCAAGACAGGGGGTACACTGAAGCTTTCTTT,.,TRBD1,TRBV19,TRBJ1-1
CASSQVLAVSYEQYF,TGCGCCAGCAGCCAAGTACTAGCGGTCTCCTACGAGCAGTACTTC,.,TRBD2,TRBV4-1,TRBJ2-7
CASSSTAYSYEQYF,TGTGCCAGCAGCTCGACAGCGTACTCCTACGAGCAGTACTTC,.,.,TRBV11-3,TRBJ2-7
CASSSPRTDERETRQDTQYF,TGTGCCAGCAGTTCCCCCAGGACGGACGAGCGGGAGACTCGACAAGATACGCAGTATTTT,.,TRBD2,TRBV28,TRBJ2-3
CASSLSRLAGRDTGELFF,TGTGCCAGCAGTTTATCCCGACTAGCGGGACGGGACACCGGGGAGCTGTTTTTT,.,TRBD2,TRBV27,TRBJ2-2
CASSQGVHRLNTEAFF,TGTGCCAGCAGCCAAGGAGTCCACAGGCTGAACACTGAAGCTTTCTTT,.,.,TRBV14,TRBJ1-1
CASSLLADTYEQYF,TGTGCCAGCAGTTTATTAGCGGATACCTACGAGCAGTACTTC,.,.,TRBV28,TRBJ2-7
CASSEQDNTGELFF,TGTGCCAGTAGTGAACAGGATAACACCGGGGAGCTGTTTTTT,.,.,TRBV19,TRBJ2-2
CSDRVATDTQYF,TGCAGCGACCGGGTTGCCACAGATACGCAGTATTTT,.,.,TRBV29-1,TRBJ2-3
CASSQLLRQGVNYGYTF,TGCGCCAGCAGCCAACTTCTCAGACAGGGCGTTAACTATGGCTACACCTTC,.,TRBD1,TRBV4-3,TRBJ1-2
CASSTSGAGGGGTF,TGCGCCAGCAGCACATCGGGAGCAGGGGGCGGTGGGACCTTC,.,TRBD1,TRBV4-1,TRBJ1-2
CASSPLETDTQYF,TGTGCCAGCAGCCCCCTGGAGACAGATACGCAGTATTTT,.,.,TRBV11-2,TRBJ2-3
CASSPLGTGPVAPGYEQYF,TGTGCCAGCAGCCCGCTCGGGACAGGGCCCGTGGCCCCTGGCTACGAGCAGTACTTC,few,TRBD1,TRBV14,TRBJ2-7
CASSEGLAPGRQYF,TGTGCCAGCAGCGAAGGACTAGCGCCGGGAAGGCAGTACTTC,.,TRBD2,TRBV9,TRBJ2-7
CASSRPGLGTYEQYF,TGTGCCAGCAGCCGCCCGGGACTGGGGACCTACGAGCAGTACTTC,.,.,TRBV7-6,TRBJ2-7
CASSLFGTSVYNEQFF,TGCGCCAGCAGCTTGTTTGGGACTAGCGTATACAATGAGCAGTTCTTC,.,TRBD2,TRBV5-1,TRBJ2-1
CASSQEGREGYYEQYF,TGTGCCAGCAGCCAAGAAGGCCGGGAGGGATACTACGAGCAGTACTTC,.,TRBD2,TRBV14,TRBJ2-7
CASSLADPGLAFREQYF,TGTGCCAGCAGCTTAGCGGATCCGGGACTAGCGTTCCGCGAGCAGTACTTC,.,TRBD2,TRBV7-9,TRBJ2-7
CASSPIGDRDPIRNIQYF,TGTGCCAGCAGCCCGATTGGGGACAGGGACCCCATACGTAACATTCAGTACTTC,.,TRBD1,TRBV7-9,TRBJ2-4
CAWSGYSNQPQHF,TGTGCCTGGAGTGGTTATAGCAATCAGCCCCAGCATTTT,few,.,TRBV30,TRBJ1-5
CASGGMGEGETQYF,TGCGCCAGCGGGGGGATGGGGGAAGGAGAGACCCAGTACTTC,few,.,TRBV4-3,TRBJ2-5
CASSHSGRPPLRRYF,TGTGCCAGCAGTCATAGCGGGAGGCCTCCTTTAAGGCGGTACTTC,.,TRBD2,TRBV27,TRBJ2-7
CASSPPTGGEQYF,TGTGCCAGCTCACCACCGACGGGGGGCGAGCAGTACTTC,few,TRBD2,TRBV18,TRBJ2-7
CASSSPGTTMNTEAFF,TGTGCCAGCAGCTCCCCCGGGACAACGATGAACACTGAAGCTTTCTTT,.,.,TRBV5-6,TRBJ1-1
CASSGNFGQEGWYGYTF,TGTGCCAGCAGCGGGAACTTCGGACAGGAAGGTTGGTATGGCTACACCTTC,.,TRBD1,TRBV13,TRBJ1-2
CASSQEMGGGIQYF,TGCGCCAGCAGCCAAGAGATGGGTGGCGGCATTCAGTACTTC,.,.,TRBV4-3,TRBJ2-4
CASSIGTSMNTEAFF,TGTGCCAGTAGTATTGGGACAAGCATGAACACTGAAGCTTTCTTT,.,.,TRBV19,TRBJ1-1
CATLTGGGTDTQYF,TGTGCCACCCTGACAGGGGGTGGAACAGATACGCAGTATTTT,.,TRBD1,TRBV30,TRBJ2-3
CSVTSYNEQFF,TGCAGCGTTACTAGTTACAATGAGCAGTTCTTC,few,.,TRBV29-1,TRBJ2-1
CATSRGRLAGGLREQYF,TGTGCCACCAGCAGAGGTCGACTAGCGGGAGGATTGCGCGAGCAGTACTTC,.,TRBD2,TRBV15,TRBJ2-7
CACSGLLELNTQYF,TGCGCCTGTAGCGGGCTCCTAGAGTTAAATACGCAGTATTTT,once,TRBD2,TRBV10-1,TRBJ2-3
CASSEAQGFGKGLFYNEQFF,TGTGCCAGCAGTGAAGCCCAGGGGTTCGGTAAGGGACTATTTTACAATGAGCAGTTCTTC,.,.,TRBV2,TRBJ2-1
CSVETGVRSEQFF,TGCAGCGTTGAGACAGGGGTGAGGAGTGAGCAGTTCTTC,.,TRBD1,TRBV29-1,TRBJ2-1
CASSQEGGGPAEETQYF,TGTGCCAGCAGCCAAGAAGGTGGAGGTCCAGCGGAAGAGACCCAGTACTTC,.,.,TRBV4-2,TRBJ2-5
CASSLLFAYEQYF,TGTGCCAGCAGTTTACTCTTTGCCTACGAGCAGTACTTC,.,.,TRBV28,TRBJ2-7
CASSYFEGTGANVLTF,TGTGCCAGCAGTTACTTCGAGGGAACCGGGGCCAACGTCCTGACTTTC,.,.,TRBV6-5,TRBJ2-6
CASSQDWDRTSGTGEQYF,TGCGCCAGCAGCCAAGATTGGGACCGGACTAGCGGCACGGGAGAGCAGTACTTC,.,TRBD2,TRBV4-3,TRBJ2-7
CASSPSRPGFLRYEQYF,TGTGCCAGCAGCCCATCCCGACCGGGGTTTTTACGTTACGAGCAGTACTTC,.,.,TRBV28,TRBJ2-7
CSVHDRGISHYGYTF,TGCAGCGTTCACGACAGGGGGATTAGTCACTATGGCTACACCTTC,.,TRBD1,TRBV29-1,TRBJ1-2
CASTPFQGGFSGANVLTF,TGTGCCAGCACCCCCTTCCAGGGGGGTTTCTCTGGGGCCAACGTCCTGACTTTC,.,.,TRBV11-2,TRBJ2-6
CASSPSGGPYEQYF,TGTGCCAGCAGCCCCTCAGGGGGTCCCTACGAGCAGTACTTC,.,TRBD1,TRBV7-2,TRBJ2-7
CASSESNGGREQFF,TGCGCCAGCAGTGAGTCGAATGGGGGCCGGGAGCAGTTCTTC,.,.,TRBV10-1,TRBJ2-1
CASGGPFNYGYTF,TGTGCTAGTGGTGGCCCGTTTAACTATGGCTACACCTTC,.,.,TRBV12-5,TRBJ1-2
CASSQDVLGGSVADTQYF,TGCGCCAGCAGCCAAGATGTCCTCGGCGGGAGCGTTGCAGATACGCAGTATTTT,.,TRBD2,TRBV4-1,TRBJ2-3
CASSVGGGRNIQYF,TGTGCCAGCAGCGTGGGTGGAGGGAGAAACATTCAGTACTTC,.,.,TRBV9,TRBJ2-4
CASSKLAGISYNEQFF,TGCGCCAGCAGTAAACTAGCGGGAATCTCCTACAATGAGCAGTTCTTC,.,TRBD2,TRBV4-3,TRBJ2-1
CASSELKTRPRVNSYEQYF,TGTGCCAGCAGTGAACTTAAGACTAGGCCACGTGTTAACTCCTACGAGCAGTACTTC,.,.,TRBV6-1,TRBJ2-7
CASSSRDLHTDTQYF,TGTGCCAGCAGTAGTCGGGACTTGCACACAGATACGCAGTATTTT,.,.,TRBV27,TRBJ2-3
CASSIRGQSTLNTEAFF,TGTGCCAGCAGTATAAGGGGACAGTCGACCCTGAACACTGAAGCTTTCTTT,.,TRBD1,TRBV7-6,TRBJ1-1
CASSVTSGLAGVNEQFF,TGTGCCAGCAGCGTCACCTCGGGGCTAGCGGGAGTTAATGAGCAGTTCTTC,.,TRBD2,TRBV9,TRBJ2-1